The source of this T cell receptor (beta chain) is a study of OX40 agonist ivuxolimab in advanced cancers. Only in-frame clones appear in the TCRdb table, and some are missing; sequencing was by immunoSEQ multiplex PCR. The profile covers 20,000 to 30,000 clones, with roughly 88% appearing a single time and approximately 48% taken by the ten largest. Comments on this clone: The antigen remains undetermined.

The study's findings and limits: Expansion of clones was among the lowest in partial responders at 0.1-3.0 mg/kg. Averaged across samples, CD8+ T cells carried more expanded clones than CD4+ did. Determination of antigen specificity was not performed for the expanded peripheral T cells. Clonal expansion was seen in CD4+ and CD8+ blood T cells by week 6 at 0.1 to 3.0 mg/kg.

Trimming left V 5 bases short and J 9 bases short, with 13 bases between. The CDR3 has 13 residues. The germline CDR1 and CDR2 sequences are SNHLY and FYNNEI. The J gene is TRBJ2-2, the V gene TRBV2; the D gene is possibly TRBD1 (6 bases). The receptor comes from an adult with an advanced solid tumor such as melanoma, head and neck, liver or kidney cancer. Sample: CD4+ or CD8+ T cells sorted from blood, taken in a trial of the OX40 agonist ivuxolimab. CDR3 nucleotide sequence: TGTGCCAGCAGTCCAGGGGAATTCCGGGAGCTGTTTTTT. Amino acids: CASSPGEFRELFF.